This T cell receptor (beta chain) stems from a study of T cell responses to AZD1222 COVID-19 vaccine. General study findings and limits: Most donors were white British, females outnumbered males, and clonal diversity was possibly underestimated. Within unmutated variant regions lay the reported targets of nearly half of spike-specific TCRs. Only a handful of individuals given AZD1222 were seropositive at baseline. At 160-218 and 743-854, vaccine-associated CD4 TCRs were dominant, and they spanned spike.

Germline V gene data show CDR1 as SNHLY and CDR2 as FYNNEI. The germline V and J ends were trimmed by 1 base and 4 bases, with 8 bases remaining between them. The length of the CDR3 is 13 residues. Of note for this clone: As yet, its antigen is unknown.

TCRdb's copy holds only in-frame clones and misses some; the assay was immunoSEQ multiplex PCR. The table records 150,000 or so clones, just over 90% of them present only once. The sequence was collected from an adult in good health. The sequenced sample was peripheral blood, obtained on day 0 of AZD1222 vaccination. This rearrangement joins TRBV2 to TRBJ2-7; D not resolved. The CDR3 DNA reads as TGTGCCAGCAGTGAAGTCGGTGGGTACGAGCAGTACTTC. Amino acids: CASSEVGGYEQYF.